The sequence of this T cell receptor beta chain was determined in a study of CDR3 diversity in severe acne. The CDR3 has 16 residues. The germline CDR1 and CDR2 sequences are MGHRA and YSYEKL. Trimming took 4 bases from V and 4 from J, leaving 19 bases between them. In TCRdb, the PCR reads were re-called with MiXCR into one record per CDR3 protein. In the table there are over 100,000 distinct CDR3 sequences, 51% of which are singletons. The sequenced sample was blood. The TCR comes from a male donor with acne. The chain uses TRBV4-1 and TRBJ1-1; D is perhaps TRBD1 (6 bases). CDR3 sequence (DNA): TGCGCCAGCAGCCCGGGGGCCACGGGGTTTGGCACTGAAGCTTTCTTT. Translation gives CASSPGATGFGTEAFF.